The 14 T cell receptor beta chains below all came from one sample that was sequenced in a study of cytomegalovirus exposure and HLA in healthy donors. The PCR contained 60 Vbeta and 13 Jbeta primers. TCRdb's copy holds only in-frame clones and misses some; the assay was immunoSEQ multiplex PCR. Of about 120,000 clones in the sample, approximately 10% were seen once. The sequenced sample was PBMCs. The origin of the receptors is a woman aged 18-29 years in good health and CMV-seropositive.

This clone appeared a few times. The chain joins TRBV5-6 to TRBJ2-2, with D perhaps matching TRBD2 (6 bases). Trimming removed 5 bases at V and 5 bases at J, with 13 bases between. This CDR3 region has 14 residues. The germline CDR1 and CDR2 sequences are SGHDT and YYEEEE. The CDR3 nucleotides are TGTGCCAGCAGAATGGGAGGAACTACCGGGGAGCTGTTTTTT. Its translation: CASRMGGTTGELFF.

This clone was counted between two and nine times. The rearrangement uses TRBV2 and TRBJ2-5; unclear D gene. Trimming cost V 5 bases and J 2 bases, with 12 bases left between them. The CDR3 sequence is 14 residues long. Germline values: CDR1 SNHLY, CDR2 FYNNEI. CDR3 residues: CASSLEPFQETQYF. The CDR3, as DNA: TGTGCCAGCAGTTTAGAGCCATTTCAAGAGACCCAGTACTTC. Full variable domain (remainder filled in from reference TRBV2 and TRBJ2-5): EPEVTQTPSHQVTQMGQEVILRCVPISNHLYFYWYRQILGQKVEFLVSFYNNEISEKSEIFDDQFSVERPDGSNFTLKIRSTKLEDSAMYFCASSLEPFQETQYFGPGTRLLVL.

A remark on this clone: The sample has other DNA sequences that encode this CDR3 too. The V gene is TRBV9, the J gene TRBJ2-3; the D gene is possibly TRBD2 (6 bases). The CDR3 contains 15 residues. The ends were cut back, 0 bases at V and 3 bases at J, with 11 bases in the middle. Germline V gives CDR1 SGDLS, CDR2 YYNGEE. CDR3: CASSVEGGKTDTQYF. CDR3 coding DNA: TGTGCCAGCAGCGTAGAGGGCGGGAAGACAGATACGCAGTATTTT.

The chain employs TRBV19 and TRBJ1-1, with D maybe TRBD1 (5 bases). V lost 4 bases, J lost 1 base, and 10 bases lay in between. This CDR3 is 14 amino acids long. Germline CDR1 and CDR2: LNHDA and SQIVND (reference sequence). For the CDR3, the DNA is TGTGCCAGTAGTAGCTCAGGGAAGAACACTGAAGCTTTCTTT. The encoded protein is CASSSSGKNTEAFF. The complete variable domain, with remaining parts taken from reference TRBV19 and TRBJ1-1, reads DGGITQSPKYLFRKEGQNVTLSCEQNLNHDAMYWYRQDPGQGLRLIYYSQIVNDFQKGDIAEGYSVSREKKESFPLTVTSAQKNPTAFYLCASSSSGKNTEAFFGQGTRLTVV.

The rearrangement joins TRBV2 to TRBJ2-1; TRBD2 agrees at 11 bases. The V gene's germline CDR1 is SNHLY and CDR2 FYNNEI. The CDR3 is made up of 15 amino acids. V was clipped by 2 bases and J by 14 bases; unmatched bases: 11. CDR3 DNA sequence: TGTGCCAGCAGTGAATCCGGACTAGCGGGCTCGGGGGAGTTCTTC. Protein: CASSESGLAGSGEFF. The full variable domain, rest sourced from reference TRBV2 and TRBJ2-1, is EPEVTQTPSHQVTQMGQEVILRCVPISNHLYFYWYRQILGQKVEFLVSFYNNEISEKSEIFDDQFSVERPDGSNFTLKIRSTKLEDSAMYFCASSESGLAGSGEFFGPGTRLTVL.

The sample holds many counts of this clone. The CDR3 sequence: CASSEALGDRDTEAFF. The CDR3 DNA follows: TGTGCCAGCAGTGAAGCGTTGGGGGACAGGGACACTGAAGCTTTCTTT. V and J are TRBV6-1 and TRBJ1-1; TRBD1 agrees at 9 bases. There are 16 residues in the CDR3. Germline CDR1 is MNHNS and CDR2 is SASEGT. Trimming at V came to 0 bases and at J to 3 bases, leaving 5 bases not matched to a gene.

This chain uses TRBV6-1 with TRBJ1-2, with a weak D call TRBD1 (6 bases). Germline V gene sequence: CDR1 MNHNS, CDR2 SASEGT. The CDR3 has 15 amino acids. V lost 1 base and J 1 base, leaving 10 bases between the germline ends. The CDR3: CASSEGQGLNYGYTF. Here the CDR3 DNA reads TGTGCCAGCAGTGAAGGCCAGGGGCTTAACTATGGCTACACCTTC.

This clone was recorded a few times. The V gene is TRBV6-5, the J gene TRBJ2-1; the match to TRBD2 covers 14 bases. Trimming removed 6 bases from V and 10 bases from J; junction bases left unmatched: 8. The CDR3 spans 15 residues. CDR1 and CDR2 from the germline V gene are MNHEY and SVGAGI. The chain's CDR3 is CASRSGLAGAGEQFF. The DNA of the CDR3 is TGTGCCAGCAGGTCGGGACTAGCGGGAGCTGGGGAGCAGTTCTTC.

This clone came up a few times. The chain carries TRBV2 and TRBJ2-7; D possibly corresponds to TRBD1 (5 bases). Germline V gene data show CDR1 as SNHLY and CDR2 as FYNNEI. Trimming pared 8 bases from V and 4 bases from J, leaving 18 bases between. The CDR3 sequence is 14 residues long. The CDR3 DNA reads TGTGCCAGCTCCGACAGTTTATGGGGATACGAGCAGTACTTC. This codes for CASSDSLWGYEQYF.

This clone appeared a few times. The V and J genes are TRBV25-1 and TRBJ2-1, with TRBD1 matching over 10 bases. CDR3 length: 17 amino acids. With V trimmed by 11 bases and J by 2 bases, 15 bases remained unmatched. Germline loops: CDR1 MGHDK, CDR2 SYGVNS. The CDR3 DNA reads as TGTGCCGCCTCACCCTCCGGGGGGACAGGGGCCTACAATGAGCAGTTCTTC. Encoded protein: CAASPSGGTGAYNEQFF.

This chain joins TRBV4-1 and TRBJ2-1; TRBD1 might be the D (5 bases). This CDR3 is 15 amino acids long. The V and J ends lost 1 base and 2 bases respectively, with 9 bases between them. Germline V gene sequence: CDR1 MGHRA, CDR2 YSYEKL. CDR3 amino acids: CASSQGKGPYNEQFF. The CDR3 DNA reads TGCGCCAGCAGCCAAGGGAAGGGGCCCTACAATGAGCAGTTCTTC.

This clone was counted a few times. This chain links TRBV5-1 with TRBJ2-3, with TRBD2 matching 10 bases. The germline CDR1 and CDR2 sequences are SGHRS and YFSETQ. V dropped 4 bases and J dropped 0; count of bases not matched to a gene: 5. The CDR3 contains 16 residues. CDR3 DNA sequence: TGCGCCAGCAGCGCACGGACTAGCGGAAGCACAGATACGCAGTATTTT. Its translation: CASSARTSGSTDTQYF.

This rearrangement joins TRBV19 to TRBJ2-5; TRBD1 is a possible D gene (5 bases). Per germline, CDR1 LNHDA and CDR2 SQIVND (reference sequence). The length of the CDR3 is 12 residues. Trimming removed 4 bases from V and 2 bases from J, with 5 bases in between. CDR3 loop: CASSRQQETQYF. The CDR3 DNA reads as TGTGCCAGTAGTAGACAGCAAGAGACCCAGTACTTC.

V usage is TRBV5-1 and J usage is TRBJ2-1; D not resolved. Germline CDR1 and CDR2: SGHRS and YFSETQ. V gave up 0 bases and J gave up 6 bases, with 10 bases separating them. The CDR3 consists of 14 residues. The CDR3 sequence: CASSLGPESNEQFF. CDR3 bases: TGCGCCAGCAGCTTGGGACCGGAGAGCAATGAGCAGTTCTTC. Drawing the rest from reference TRBV5-1 and TRBJ2-1, the complete variable domain is KAGVTQTPRYLIKTRGQQVTLSCSPISGHRSVSWYQQTPGQGLQFLFEYFSETQRNKGNFPGRFSGRQFSNSRSEMNVSTLELGDSALYLCASSLGPESNEQFFGPGTRLTVL.